Listed below are T cell receptor beta chains from one sample, sequenced in a study of T cell clonotyping in hematopoietic cell transplantation. TCRdb keeps only in-frame clones here, not all; method: immunoSEQ multiplex PCR. The sample includes about 16,000 clones, 85% to 95% of them seen just once. The sample was peripheral blood mononuclear cells, taken before stem cell transplant. All receptors derive from a man aged 18 to 35 with biphenotypic leukemia. Some clones in this sample may be carry-over from other donors' samples. CDR3s include the opening cysteine and the closing phenylalanine or tryptophan. D genes are given only for firm matches. Part of the rows lack a size; the others show once, few, many or a class for expanded clones.

d_call | j_call | v_call | clone_size | cdr3_aa | cdr3_nt
NA | TRBJ1-2 | TRBV5-6 | NA | CASSLDGRGGYGYTF | TGTGCCAGCAGCTTGGACGGACGGGGGGGATATGGCTACACCTTC
NA | TRBJ2-7 | TRBV11-3 | NA | CASSSDRAKAYEQYF | TGTGCCAGCAGCTCGGATAGGGCAAAAGCCTACGAGCAGTACTTC
NA | TRBJ2-3 | TRBV6-5 | once | CASYGAADTQYF | TGTGCCAGCTACGGGGCGGCAGATACGCAGTATTTT
NA | TRBJ2-3 | TRBV7-2 | NA | CASSSSSDTQYF | TGTGCCAGCAGCTCTTCGTCAGATACGCAGTATTTT
NA | TRBJ2-7 | TRBV5-6 | NA | CASSLGQSSYEQYF | TGTGCCAGCAGCTTAGGACAGAGCTCCTACGAGCAGTACTTC
NA | TRBJ1-1 | TRBV30 | NA | CAWNSWSMNTEAFF | TGTGCCTGGAACTCGTGGTCCATGAACACTGAAGCTTTCTTT
NA | TRBJ2-7 | TRBV5-6 | few | CASSLRLRDEQYF | TGTGCCAGCAGCTTGAGGTTAAGGGACGAGCAGTACTTC
TRBD2 | TRBJ2-3 | TRBV30 | NA | CAWQLAGGTDTQYF | TGTGCCTGGCAGCTAGCGGGGGGCACAGATACGCAGTATTTT
TRBD1 | TRBJ1-5 | TRBV30 | NA | CAPTGRYSNQPQHF | TGTGCCCCGACAGGGCGGTATAGCAATCAGCCCCAGCATTTT
NA | TRBJ1-3 | TRBV2 | NA | CASIPAGAGNTIYF | TGTGCCAGCATTCCCGCAGGGGCTGGAAACACCATATATTTT
TRBD1 | TRBJ1-3 | TRBV6-5 | NA | CASSQQGGNTIYF | TGTGCCAGCAGTCAACAGGGGGGAAACACCATATATTTT
TRBD1 | TRBJ2-3 | TRBV28 | NA | CASSSPRQGTGDTQYF | TGTGCCAGCAGCTCCCCCCGACAGGGCACGGGGGATACGCAGTATTTT
NA | TRBJ2-2 | TRBV27 | NA | CASRRDPNTGELFF | TGTGCCAGCCGGAGGGATCCGAACACCGGGGAGCTGTTTTTT
TRBD1 | TRBJ2-7 | TRBV6-5 | NA | CASSYGQGLQYYEQYF | TGTGCCAGCAGTTATGGACAGGGGCTGCAGTACTACGAGCAGTACTTC
NA | TRBJ2-3 | TRBV18 | NA | CASSQAGSFVADTQYF | TGTGCCAGCTCACAAGCGGGCAGCTTCGTCGCAGATACGCAGTATTTT
TRBD1 | TRBJ1-2 | TRBV29-1 | NA | CSVTEGQNYGYTF | TGCAGCGTGACAGAGGGACAGAACTATGGCTACACCTTC
TRBD1 | TRBJ2-7 | TRBV4-1 | NA | CASSQDDRGYEQYF | TGCGCCAGCAGCCAAGATGACAGGGGCTACGAGCAGTACTTC
NA | TRBJ1-2 | TRBV28 | NA | CASSLGQDNYGYTF | TGTGCCAGCAGTTTAGGGCAGGATAACTATGGCTACACCTTC
TRBD1 | TRBJ2-3 | TRBV9 | NA | CASSSTTGQNTDTQYF | TGTGCCAGCAGTTCTACGACAGGGCAGAACACAGATACGCAGTATTTT
NA | TRBJ2-7 | TRBV30 | NA | CAWSPLDWGSYEQYF | TGTGCCTGGAGTCCCTTGGACTGGGGGAGCTACGAGCAGTACTTC
NA | TRBJ2-7 | TRBV5-4 | NA | CASTRGGEQYF | TGTGCCAGCACCCGTGGGGGCGAGCAGTACTTC
NA | TRBJ2-2 | TRBV9 | NA | CASSVGGQGGSTGELFF | TGTGCCAGCAGCGTAGGGGGGCAGGGCGGGAGCACCGGGGAGCTGTTTTTT
TRBD1 | TRBJ2-5 | TRBV27 | NA | CASGLTGLKTQYF | TGTGCCAGCGGCCTGACAGGGTTGAAGACCCAGTACTTC
NA | TRBJ1-6 | TRBV30 | NA | CAWSTENSPLHF | TGTGCCTGGAGTACAGAAAATTCACCCCTCCACTTT
NA | TRBJ1-5 | TRBV5-6 | NA | CASSWARGQPQHF | TGTGCCAGCAGCTGGGCCCGGGGACAGCCCCAGCATTTT
TRBD1 | TRBJ1-2 | TRBV9 | NA | CASSDGGQNYGYTF | TGTGCCAGCAGCGACGGGGGACAGAACTATGGCTACACCTTC
NA | TRBJ1-1 | TRBV6-5 | NA | CASSYMLPIVAFF | TGTGCCAGCAGTTACATGCTCCCAATTGTGGCTTTCTTT
NA | TRBJ1-1 | TRBV7-8 | once | CASSLTGRTEAFF | TGTGCCAGCAGCTTAACAGGGAGGACTGAAGCTTTCTTT
NA | TRBJ1-2 | TRBV10-2 | NA | CASSPDTSGYTF | TGCGCCAGCAGTCCGGACACGTCTGGCTACACCTTC
TRBD1 | TRBJ1-1 | TRBV29-1 | NA | CSVETTGVGTEAFF | TGCAGCGTTGAGACGACAGGGGTAGGGACTGAAGCTTTCTTT
NA | TRBJ1-2 | TRBV5-4 | NA | CASSLFAENYGYTF | TGTGCCAGCAGCTTGTTTGCGGAGAACTATGGCTACACCTTC
TRBD2 | TRBJ2-5 | TRBV30 | once | CALLVAGLKETQYF | TGTGCCTTGTTGGTAGCGGGCCTCAAAGAGACCCAGTACTTC
TRBD2 | TRBJ2-7 | TRBV7-2 | NA | CASTLSGGAYEQYF | TGTGCCAGCACCCTTAGCGGGGGGGCCTACGAGCAGTACTTC
TRBD2 | TRBJ2-5 | TRBV18 | once | CASSPGTSSGETQYF | TGTGCCAGCTCACCTGGGACTAGTTCGGGAGAGACCCAGTACTTC
NA | TRBJ1-4 | TRBV15 | once | CATTEQGTNEKLFF | TGTGCCACCACCGAACAGGGAACTAATGAAAAACTGTTTTTT
NA | TRBJ2-6 | TRBV7-2 | once | CASSLEGSSGANVLTF | TGTGCCAGCAGCTTAGAGGGTAGCTCTGGGGCCAACGTCCTGACTTTC
NA | TRBJ1-5 | TRBV6-5 | NA | CASSYRLGQPQHF | TGTGCCAGCAGTTACCGTCTCGGGCAGCCCCAGCATTTT
NA | TRBJ2-3 | TRBV29-1 | NA | CSVDEGDPTDTQYF | TGCAGCGTTGACGAGGGAGACCCTACAGATACGCAGTATTTT
TRBD1 | TRBJ2-7 | TRBV30 | NA | CAWSVTGGAYEQYF | TGTGCCTGGAGTGTAACAGGGGGCGCGTACGAGCAGTACTTC
TRBD2 | TRBJ2-5 | TRBV9 | NA | CASSPGLAGHQETQYF | TGTGCCAGCAGCCCCGGACTAGCGGGCCACCAAGAGACCCAGTACTTC
NA | TRBJ2-2 | TRBV30 | NA | CAWSGTTGELFF | TGTGCCTGGAGTGGGACGACCGGGGAGCTGTTTTTT